The 26 T cell receptor beta chains given below trace back to one sample, sequenced in a study of T cells in Graves' hyperthyroidism and ophthalmopathy. RNA transcripts yielded amplified TCR beta CDR3 regions. Primed by the HTBI set, a first-round RT-PCR was run on the TCR CDR3. TCRdb re-called the multiplex PCR reads through MiXCR, storing one row per CDR3 protein. The table has approximately 270,000 distinct CDR3 sequences, 14% to 15% seen once. The sample comprised blood. The receptor source for this set is a middle-aged woman with Graves' hyperthyroidism that later progressed to Graves' ophthalmopathy.

This clonotype was counted many times. The chain recombines TRBV12-3 or TRBV12-4 with TRBJ1-5; D perhaps matches TRBD1 (6 bases). The CDR3 has 15 amino acids. Trimming stripped 6 bases from V and 0 bases from J, with 12 bases between. The CDR3 region is CASRIQGSSNQPQHF. The DNA of the CDR3 is TGTGCCAGCAGGATACAGGGCTCTAGCAATCAGCCCCAGCATTTT.

This clonotype was observed many times. Sequence at one end of the junction differs from germline and may be a read error. The genes are TRBV5-1 and TRBJ2-5; D is possibly TRBD2 (5 bases). CDR3 length: 12 residues. Germline loops: CDR1 SGHRS, CDR2 YFSETQ. The chain's CDR3 is CASSLEGETQYF. CDR3 DNA: TGTGCCAGCAGCTTAGAGGGAGAGACCCAGTACTTC.

This clonotype was counted ten times or more. This chain connects TRBV25-1 to TRBJ1-5; D is undetermined. The germline V gene has CDR1 MGHDK and CDR2 SYGVNS. V dropped 1 base and J dropped 1 base, with 5 bases sitting between them. The CDR3 contains 14 residues. CDR3 sequence reads: CASSELQSNQPQHF. DNA of the CDR3: TGTGCCAGCAGTGAATTGCAGAGCAATCAGCCCCAGCATTTT.

This clonotype was picked up many times. The V gene is TRBV18, the J gene TRBJ2-7, with a possible D match to TRBD1 (6 bases). V lost 2 bases and J lost 3, with 17 bases in between. Germline loops: CDR1 KGHSH, CDR2 LQKENI. The CDR3 runs to 16 residues. DNA for the CDR3: TGTGCCAGCTCACCATCAATAGGACAGACGAGCTACGAGCAGTACTTC. Amino acid sequence: CASSPSIGQTSYEQYF.

This clonotype was recorded many times. The CDR3 DNA follows: TGTGCCAGTGGGACTAGTTCCTACGAGCAGTACTTC. It yields the protein CASGTSSYEQYF. The chain carries TRBV27 and TRBJ2-7; TRBD2 agrees at 8 bases. CDR1 is MNHEY and CDR2 is SMNVEV in the germline V gene (reference sequence). CDR3 length: 12 amino acids. The V segment lost 9 bases and the J segment 1 base; nucleotides outside the gene matches: 2.

A word on this clonotype: This may be a read error: a much more frequent sequence differs by one nucleotide. The J gene is TRBJ2-3, the V gene TRBV5-1; D may be TRBD2 (6 bases). This CDR3 region has 16 residues. Trimming took 3 bases from V and 4 from J, leaving 18 bases between them. Germline CDR1 and CDR2: SGHRS and YFSETQ. The CDR3 here is CASSYLGGGVADTQYF. DNA for the CDR3: TGCGCCAGCAGCTACCTCGGGGGTGGGGTCGCAGATACGCAGTATTTT.

This chain joins TRBV7-9 and TRBJ2-1; no reliable D call. The CDR3 has 12 amino acids. Germline CDR1 is SEHNR and CDR2 is FQNEAQ (reference sequence). Trimming removed 5 bases from V and 6 bases from J, with 8 bases in between. The CDR3 reads CASSLFINEQFF. In DNA form, the CDR3 reads TGTGCCAGCAGCCTATTTATCAATGAGCAGTTCTTC.

This clonotype was picked up many times. The chain carries TRBV29-1 and TRBJ1-1; D not certain. Germline V gives CDR1 SQVTM, CDR2 ANQGSEA. The CDR3 consists of 14 residues. With 4 bases removed from V and 2 bases from J, the gap between germline ends came to 14 bases. The CDR3, as DNA: TGCAGCGTTGTATTCCGAGCTCTAAACACTGAAGCTTTCTTT. Translation: CSVVFRALNTEAFF. Filled out from reference TRBV29-1 and TRBJ1-1, the complete variable domain reads SAVISQKPSRDICQRGTSLTIQCQVDSQVTMMFWYRQQPGQSLTLIATANQGSEATYESGFVIDKFPISRPNLTFSTLTVSNMSPEDSSIYLCSVVFRALNTEAFFGQGTRLTVV.

This clonotype was detected once. J is TRBJ1-5 and V is TRBV10-2; 9 bases are shared with TRBD1. Germline assignment: CDR1 WSHSY and CDR2 SAAADI. The CDR3 runs 19 residues. V was pared by 2 bases and J by 1 base, with 12 bases of the junction left unmatched. Written as DNA, the CDR3 is TGCGCCAGCAGTGAGAACAGGGGGCGCGCGATGGGAAGCAATCAGCCCCAGCATTTT. Its translation is CASSENRGRAMGSNQPQHF.

This clonotype showed up just a few times. This sequence joins TRBV7-3 and TRBJ2-2; 9 bases line up with TRBD1. This CDR3 has 17 residues. The J segment lost 3 bases and the V segment lost 5 bases, leaving 10 bases of the junction unmatched. Germline loops: CDR1 SGHTA, CDR2 FQGTGA. CDR3 sequence reads: CASSIKGTGTDTGELFF. Here the CDR3 DNA reads TGTGCCAGCAGCATTAAGGGGACAGGGACAGACACCGGGGAGCTGTTTTTT.

This clonotype was picked up many times. The rearrangement links TRBV5-1 to TRBJ2-7; 8 nucleotides agree with TRBD1. The germline V gene encodes CDR1 SGHRS and CDR2 YFSETQ. The CDR3 extends over 13 amino acids. Unmatched junction bases numbered 6, after V lost 4 bases and J lost 6 bases. DNA of the CDR3: TGCGCCAGCAGCAGAAGGACAGGGAGCGAGCAGTACTTC. It yields the protein CASSRRTGSEQYF. The full variable domain, completed using reference TRBV5-1 and TRBJ2-7, is KAGVTQTPRYLIKTRGQQVTLSCSPISGHRSVSWYQQTPGQGLQFLFEYFSETQRNKGNFPGRFSGRQFSNSRSEMNVSTLELGDSALYLCASSRRTGSEQYFGPGTRLTVT.

This clonotype showed up many times. V gene TRBV6-2 or TRBV6-3 combines with J gene TRBJ1-1, with a possible D match to TRBD1 (6 bases). V lost 0 bases and J 3 bases, leaving 17 bases between the germline ends. Germline CDR1 MNHEY, CDR2 SVGEGT. CDR3 length: 17 amino acids. Here the CDR3 DNA reads TGTGCCAGCAGTTACTCGTCCCGGGGGACACACCACACTGAAGCTTTCTTT. Amino acids: CASSYSSRGTHHTEAFF.

There are many counts of this clonotype. The chain carries TRBV28 and TRBJ1-3; D unresolved. CDR3 length: 14 amino acids. With 8 bases removed from V and 2 bases from J, the gap between germline ends came to 13 bases. CDR1 is MDHEN, CDR2 SYDVKM, per germline. CDR3 coding DNA: TGTGCCAGCGGGAACCCCAGTCCTGGAAACACCATATATTTT. This encodes CASGNPSPGNTIYF.

The genes are TRBV12-3 or TRBV12-4 and TRBJ1-5; 11 bases are a match to TRBD1. The ends lost 5 bases at V and 6 bases at J; junction bases unmatched: 6. The CDR3 covers 15 residues. The CDR3 DNA follows: TGTGCCAGCAGTACATGGACAGGGGGCGGTCAGCCCCAGCATTTT. Residues: CASSTWTGGGQPQHF.

Comments on this clonotype: A read error is possible here, since a much larger clone lies one base away. The chain couples TRBV5-5 to TRBJ2-1; D gene unclear. The CDR3 runs 14 residues. Germline V gene sequence: CDR1 SGHKS, CDR2 YYEKEE (reference sequence). The CDR3 loop reads CASSLGNANNERFF. DNA of the CDR3: TGTGCCAGCAGCCTAGGGAATGCTAATAATGAGCGGTTCTTC.

This clonotype was detected ten times or more. The V and J genes are TRBV2 and TRBJ2-1, with TRBD2 matching 13 bases. Germline V gene data show CDR1 as SNHLY and CDR2 as FYNNEI. This CDR3 is built from 18 residues. J lost 3 bases, V lost 5 bases, and 10 bases had no gene match. CDR3 DNA sequence: TGTGCCAGCAGTAACCCCGGACTAGCGGGAGCTAACTACAATGAGCAGTTCTTC. It translates to CASSNPGLAGANYNEQFF. Full variable domain (remainder filled in from reference TRBV2 and TRBJ2-1): EPEVTQTPSHQVTQMGQEVILRCVPISNHLYFYWYRQILGQKVEFLVSFYNNEISEKSEIFDDQFSVERPDGSNFTLKIRSTKLEDSAMYFCASSNPGLAGANYNEQFFGPGTRLTVL.

Ten or more counts support this clonotype. This rearrangement joins TRBV27 to TRBJ2-1; 9 nucleotides align to TRBD1. V gave up 4 bases and J gave up 6 bases; unmatched junction bases: 10. Germline V gene lookup returns CDR1 MNHEY and CDR2 SMNVEV (reference sequence). This CDR3 has 16 amino acids. CDR3 region: CASSSLTGGAGNEQFF. For the CDR3, the DNA is TGTGCCAGCAGTTCTCTTACAGGGGGCGCGGGCAATGAGCAGTTCTTC.

The V gene is TRBV4-1, the J gene TRBJ2-1; D might be TRBD1 or TRBD2, each matching 5 bases. V was pared by 1 base and J by 2 bases, with 12 bases between. The CDR3 totals 16 residues. From germline, CDR1 is MGHRA and CDR2 YSYEKL. The CDR3 protein is CASSQVGPGAYNEQFF. The CDR3 DNA sequence: TGCGCCAGCAGCCAAGTGGGACCGGGCGCCTACAATGAGCAGTTCTTC.

This clonotype occurred many times. The gene calls are TRBV7-8 and TRBJ2-1, with D maybe TRBD2 (5 bases). The CDR3 extends over 18 amino acids. In germline, CDR1 is SGHVS, CDR2 FQNEAQ. V was cut by 7 bases and J by 5 bases, with 27 bases left in between. The CDR3 spells CASTLGSLRRAGNNEQFF. For the CDR3, the DNA is TGTGCCAGCACCCTCGGGTCACTCCGGCGTGCCGGGAACAATGAGCAGTTCTTC. Using reference TRBV7-8 and TRBJ2-1 for the parts outside the CDR3, the full variable domain is GAGVSQSPRYKVAKRGQDVALRCDPISGHVSLFWYQQALGQGPEFLTYFQNEAQLDKSGLPSDRFFAERPEGSVSTLKIQRTQQEDSAVYLCASTLGSLRRAGNNEQFFGPGTRLTVL.

In its sample, this clonotype was seen many times. This chain joins TRBV2 and TRBJ2-7; D not certain. The CDR3 contains 13 residues. In germline, CDR1 is SNHLY, CDR2 FYNNEI. With 5 bases removed from V and 4 bases from J, the gap between germline ends came to 12 bases. CDR3 in DNA: TGTGCCAGCAGTCCCCGACAAATTTACGAGCAGTACTTC. This encodes CASSPRQIYEQYF.

This clonotype has just a few counts. The rearrangement links TRBV5-1 to TRBJ2-1; TRBD2 matches 7 bases. Germline lookup yields CDR1 SGHRS and CDR2 YFSETQ. Trimming at V came to 0 bases and at J to 4 bases, leaving 1 base not matched to a gene. The CDR3 totals 14 residues. Here the CDR3 DNA reads TGCGCCAGCAGCTTGGCGCGGGAGTACAATGAGCAGTTCTTC. This encodes CASSLAREYNEQFF.

The table lists this clonotype with many counts. The V call is TRBV3-1, the J call TRBJ2-3; 11 nucleotides line up with TRBD2. The germline gives CDR1 LGHDT, CDR2 YNNKEL (reference sequence). The CDR3 has 16 residues. Trimming took 0 bases from V and 5 from J; bases not matched to a gene: 4. CDR3: CASSQDSGRALDTQYF. In DNA, the CDR3 is TGTGCCAGCAGCCAAGATAGCGGGAGGGCCTTAGATACGCAGTATTTT.

This clonotype has a count of ten or more. The rearrangement joins TRBV2 to TRBJ2-4; D call uncertain. Germline-derived CDR1 and CDR2 are SNHLY and FYNNEI. CDR3 length: 15 residues. V was pared by 3 bases and J by 9 bases, with 18 bases between. CDR3 protein: CASSEVSGATGIQYF. The DNA of the CDR3 is TGTGCCAGCAGTGAGGTATCCGGTGCGACCGGCATTCAGTACTTC.

This clonotype has a handful of counts. J is TRBJ1-5 and V is TRBV20-1, with D perhaps matching TRBD1 (5 bases). V lost 3 bases, J lost 4 bases, and 16 bases lay in between. Per germline, CDR1 DFQATT and CDR2 SNEGSKA (reference sequence). The CDR3 has 15 amino acids. The DNA of the CDR3 is TGCAGTGCTAGCGGAACCGGGACGGCGAATCAGCCCCAGCATTTT. Encoded protein: CSASGTGTANQPQHF.

At least ten counts were recorded for this clonotype. CDR3 sequence reads: CSAFFPRLADNEQFF. DNA of the CDR3: TGCAGTGCGTTCTTCCCGCGGCTAGCGGACAATGAGCAGTTCTTC. V is TRBV20-1 and J is TRBJ2-1; the match to TRBD2 covers 7 bases. With 6 bases clipped from V and 5 bases from J, the junction kept 13 bases outside the gene matches. The CDR3 is 15 residues long. Germline V lookup: CDR1 DFQATT, CDR2 SNEGSKA (reference sequence).

This clonotype was detected many times. The gene calls are TRBV9 and TRBJ2-5; D not resolved. V was clipped by 2 bases and J by 2 bases, with 16 bases between them. Germline CDR1 SGDLS, CDR2 YYNGEE. The CDR3 spans 16 residues. The CDR3 sequence: CASSVSPRAFQETQYF. CDR3 DNA: TGTGCCAGCAGCGTTTCCCCAAGGGCGTTTCAAGAGACCCAGTACTTC. Together with reference TRBV9 and TRBJ2-5, the CDR3 gives the full variable domain: DSGVTQTPKHLITATGQRVTLRCSPRSGDLSVYWYQQSLDQGLQFLIQYYNGEERAKGNILERFSAQQFPDLHSELNLSSLELGDSALYFCASSVSPRAFQETQYFGPGTRLLVL.